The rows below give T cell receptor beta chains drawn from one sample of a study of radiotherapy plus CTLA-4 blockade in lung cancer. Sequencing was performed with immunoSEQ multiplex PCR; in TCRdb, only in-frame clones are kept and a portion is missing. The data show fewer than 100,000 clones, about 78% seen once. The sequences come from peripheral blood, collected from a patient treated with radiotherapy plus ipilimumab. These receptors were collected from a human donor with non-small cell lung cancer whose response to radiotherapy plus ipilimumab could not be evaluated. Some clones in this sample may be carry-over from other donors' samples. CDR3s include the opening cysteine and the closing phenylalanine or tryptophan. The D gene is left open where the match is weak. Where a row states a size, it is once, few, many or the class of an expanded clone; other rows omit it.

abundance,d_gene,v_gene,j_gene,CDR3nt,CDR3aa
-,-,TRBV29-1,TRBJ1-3,TGCAGCGTAAACTTGGCTGGAAACACCATATATTTT,CSVNLAGNTIYF
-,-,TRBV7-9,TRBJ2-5,TGTGCCAGCAGCTCGACAGTATATCGGAGTATCGGCCACCAAGAGACCCAGTACTTC,CASSSTVYRSIGHQETQYF
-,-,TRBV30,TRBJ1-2,TGTGCCTGCCTCCGGGGGGTTGGCTACACCTTC,CACLRGVGYTF
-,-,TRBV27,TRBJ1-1,TGTGCCAGCAGTCCCCTGTCCAGGGGATCCAACACTGAAGCTTTCTTT,CASSPLSRGSNTEAFF
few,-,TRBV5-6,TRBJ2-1,TGTGCCAGCAGCTTGTCATTCTCCTACAATGAGCAGTTCTTC,CASSLSFSYNEQFF
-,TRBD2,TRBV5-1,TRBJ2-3,TGCGCCAGCAGCCCCCAGGGACTAGCGGGGGGAGATACGCAGTATTTT,CASSPQGLAGGDTQYF
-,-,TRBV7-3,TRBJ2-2,TGTGCCAGCAGCTTAACCGCGGTCACCGGGGAGCTGTTTTTT,CASSLTAVTGELFF
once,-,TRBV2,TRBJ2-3,TGTGCCAGCAGTGCGTTAGTTAGCACAGATACGCAGTATTTT,CASSALVSTDTQYF
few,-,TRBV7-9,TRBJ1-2,TGTGCCAGCAGCTCCAACCTGGCCTATGGCTACACCTTC,CASSSNLAYGYTF
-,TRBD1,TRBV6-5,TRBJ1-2,TGTGCCAGCAGTGACCGGGACAGGGTTCGGGGCTACACCTTC,CASSDRDRVRGYTF
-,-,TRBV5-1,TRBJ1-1,TGCGCCAGCAGCCAGGACAGGAACACTGAAGCTTTCTTT,CASSQDRNTEAFF
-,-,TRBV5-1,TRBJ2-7,TGCGCCAGCAGGACTGCAGGGCCCGGCACCTACGAGCAGTACTTC,CASRTAGPGTYEQYF
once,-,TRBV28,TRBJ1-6,TGTGCCAGCAGTTTATGGGGCAGGGATAATTCACCCCTCCACTTT,CASSLWGRDNSPLHF
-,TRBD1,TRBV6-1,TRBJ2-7,TGTGCCAGCAGGGGGGACAGGGTCCACGAGCAGTACTTC,CASRGDRVHEQYF
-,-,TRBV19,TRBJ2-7,TGTGCCAGTTCCCGGAACGGCGGGTACGAGCAGTACTTC,CASSRNGGYEQYF
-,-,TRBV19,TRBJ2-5,TGTGCCAGTAGCCCGGGACACCAATCGGAGACCCAGTACTTC,CASSPGHQSETQYF
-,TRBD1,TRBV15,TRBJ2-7,TGTGCCACCAGCAGACCCGACAGGGGAGTTCCCTACGAGCAGTACTTC,CATSRPDRGVPYEQYF
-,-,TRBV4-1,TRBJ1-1,TGCGCCAGCAGCCAAGTTGTCGGTGAAGCTTTCTTT,CASSQVVGEAFF
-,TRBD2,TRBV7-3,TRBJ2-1,TGTGCCAGCAGCTCTCCTAGCGGGGGGTACAATGAGCAGTTCTTC,CASSSPSGGYNEQFF
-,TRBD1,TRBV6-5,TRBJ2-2,TGTGCCAGCAGCTCGGACAGGGCGGTCGGGGAGCTGTTTTTT,CASSSDRAVGELFF
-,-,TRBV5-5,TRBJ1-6,TGTGCCAGCAGCTTCGGGGTCGGTACAAGCTCCTATAATTCACCCCTCCACTTT,CASSFGVGTSSYNSPLHF
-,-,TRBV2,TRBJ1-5,TGTGCCAGCAGTGAGAGGAGGGGCAATCAGCCCCAGCATTTT,CASSERRGNQPQHF
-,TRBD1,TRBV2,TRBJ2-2,TGTGCCAGCAGTGAATTGCAGGGGGCAATCGGGGAGCTGTTTTTT,CASSELQGAIGELFF
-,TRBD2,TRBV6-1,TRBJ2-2,TGTGCCAGCAAAATGGGACTAGCGAGCACCGGGGAGCTGTTTTTT,CASKMGLASTGELFF
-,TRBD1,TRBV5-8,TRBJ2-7,TGTGCCAGCAGTTTCGGGGACAGTGCCTACGAGCAGTACTTC,CASSFGDSAYEQYF
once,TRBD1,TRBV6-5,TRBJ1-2,TGTGCCAGCAGTTCCCCGCGTCAGGGGGCTAATAATGGCTACACCTTC,CASSSPRQGANNGYTF
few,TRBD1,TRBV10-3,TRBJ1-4,TGTGCCATCGCGGGACAGGGTAATGAAAAACTGTTTTTT,CAIAGQGNEKLFF
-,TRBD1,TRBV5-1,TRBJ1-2,TGCGCCAGCAGCCGATCTGCTGGACAGGGCGGCGGCTACACCTTC,CASSRSAGQGGGYTF
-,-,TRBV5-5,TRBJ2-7,TGTGCCAGCAGCTTGGACCCAGGTATGAACGAGCAGTACTTC,CASSLDPGMNEQYF
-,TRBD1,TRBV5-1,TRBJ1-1,TGCGCCAGCACCACTGGACAGGGGGAAACTGAAGCTTTCTTT,CASTTGQGETEAFF
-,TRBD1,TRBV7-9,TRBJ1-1,TGTGCCAGCAGCTTCCGGACAGGGGGCAAAGAGACTGAAGCTTTCTTT,CASSFRTGGKETEAFF
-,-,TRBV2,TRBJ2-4,TGTGCCAGCAGTGGACAGGCGATAGCCAAAAACATTCAGTACTTC,CASSGQAIAKNIQYF
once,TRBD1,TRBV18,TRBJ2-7,TGTGCCAGCTCACCGACCGGGACAGGGGAAAACGAGCAGTACTTC,CASSPTGTGENEQYF
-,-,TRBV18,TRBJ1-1,TGTGCCAGCTCCACAAAGAGGGAAGCTTTCTTT,CASSTKREAFF
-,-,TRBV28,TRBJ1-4,TGTGCCAGCAGTAAGGGGGGGCGCAGGGAAAAACTGTTTTTT,CASSKGGRREKLFF
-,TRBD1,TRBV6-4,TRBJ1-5,TGTGCCAGCAGTGTACAGGGGAGCAATCAGCCCCAGCATTTT,CASSVQGSNQPQHF
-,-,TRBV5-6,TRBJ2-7,TGTGCCAGCAGCCCGGGGGAGGGGGACCACGAGCAGTACTTC,CASSPGEGDHEQYF
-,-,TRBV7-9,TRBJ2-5,TGTGCCAGCAGCTTAACAGGGTTGGGGGAGACCCAGTACTTC,CASSLTGLGETQYF
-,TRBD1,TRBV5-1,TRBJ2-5,TGCGCCAGCAGCTTGGTGGCAGGGGGAGAAGAGACCCAGTACTTC,CASSLVAGGEETQYF
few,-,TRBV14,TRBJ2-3,TGTGCCAGCAGCCACTTTGGCGGGGGCTTCACAGATACGCAGTATTTT,CASSHFGGGFTDTQYF
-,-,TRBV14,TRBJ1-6,TGTGCCAGCAGCCCTGGCGGCAGATTGGATTCACCCCTCCACTTT,CASSPGGRLDSPLHF
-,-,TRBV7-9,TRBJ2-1,TGTGCCAGCAGCCCCCTGGGCTCTACAGGGCTCTTC,CASSPLGSTGLF
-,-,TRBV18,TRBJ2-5,TGTGCCAGCTCACTCGTTACAGATCGTGAAGAGACCCAGTACTTC,CASSLVTDREETQYF
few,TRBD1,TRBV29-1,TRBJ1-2,TGCAGCGTTCTCGGACAGGTTGGGGGTTCGTATGGCTACACCTTC,CSVLGQVGGSYGYTF
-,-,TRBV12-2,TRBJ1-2,TGTGCAAGTCGCTTAGTTCAGGGGAATGGCTACACCTTC,CASRLVQGNGYTF
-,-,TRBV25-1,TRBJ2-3,TGTGCCAGCAGTGAATCCCTCGGCACAGATACGCAGTATTTT,CASSESLGTDTQYF
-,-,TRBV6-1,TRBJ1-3,TGTGCCAGCAGACCAACAGGGTCTTCTGGAAACACCATATATTTT,CASRPTGSSGNTIYF
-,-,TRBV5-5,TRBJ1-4,TGTGCCAGCAGCCGGACAGCAACTAATGAAAAACTGTTTTTT,CASSRTATNEKLFF
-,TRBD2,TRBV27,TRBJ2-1,TGTGCCAGCAGTTTACTAGCGGGGGGGCCCAATGAGCAGTTCTTC,CASSLLAGGPNEQFF
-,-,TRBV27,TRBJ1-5,TGTGCCAGCCCCCGGGGGAGGGACAATCAGCCCCAGCATTTT,CASPRGRDNQPQHF
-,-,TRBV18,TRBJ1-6,TGTGCCAGCTCCCCCATGGGGGGACCTAATTCACCCCTCCACTTT,CASSPMGGPNSPLHF
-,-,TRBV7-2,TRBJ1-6,TGTGCCAGCAGCCCCGGGACGGGGGGTTCACCCCTCCACTTT,CASSPGTGGSPLHF
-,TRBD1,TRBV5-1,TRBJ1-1,TGCGCCAGCAGCTGGGGGACAGGAAGAACTGAAGCTTTCTTT,CASSWGTGRTEAFF
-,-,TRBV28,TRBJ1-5,TGTGCCAGCAGCCGTCTAAATCAGCCCCAGCATTTT,CASSRLNQPQHF